The 8 T cell receptor beta chains below come from one sample, sequenced in a study of Ad26.COV2.S vaccination and SARS-CoV-2 variants. Sample treatment: some 20 received Ad26.COV2.S at low or high dose, single or two shots; a few received placebo; per-sample allocation not given. Each sample was drawn 63 days after the first injection (of vaccine or placebo). Profiling relied on immunoSEQ multiplex PCR, and the TCRdb table lists in-frame clones only, not all of them. The sample consists of about 250,000 clones, around 90% of them appearing once. This sample comprised peripheral blood, obtained in a trial of Ad26.COV2.S vaccine versus placebo. The receptors were gathered from a person aged 18-65 years who received the Ad26.COV2.S COVID-19 vaccine or a placebo.

The chain joins TRBV7-2 to TRBJ1-1; no reliable D call. Trimming took 1 base from V and 3 from J, leaving 12 bases between them. Germline assignment: CDR1 SGHTA and CDR2 FQGNSA. The CDR3 runs 15 residues. This CDR3 is CASSLEYFRDTEAFF. CDR3 bases: TGTGCCAGCAGCTTAGAGTACTTTAGGGACACTGAAGCTTTCTTT.

The J gene is TRBJ1-5, the V gene TRBV21-1. TRBV21-1 is a pseudogene locus. CDR3 length: 14 residues. The CDR3 nucleotides read TGTGCCGCCGGGGAGGCTACTAGCAATCAGCCCCAGCATTTT. As protein: CAAGEATSNQPQHF.

The chain joins TRBV19 to TRBJ2-3; tentatively, D is TRBD2 (5 bases). Germline V gene sequence: CDR1 LNHDA, CDR2 SQIVND (reference sequence). The length of the CDR3 is 14 residues. V lost 3 bases and J 0 bases, leaving 7 bases between the germline ends. The CDR3 nucleotides are TGTGCCAGTAGTATTAGGACTAGCACAGATACGCAGTATTTT. Amino acid sequence: CASSIRTSTDTQYF.

The gene calls are TRBV4-3 and TRBJ2-3; the D gene could be TRBD1 or TRBD2 (5 bases each). This CDR3 region has 16 residues. Germline values: CDR1 LGHNA, CDR2 YSLEER. Trimming removed 1 base from V and 2 bases from J, with 13 bases in between. CDR3 nucleotide sequence: TGCGCCAGCAGCCAAGGGATCGGGGCGAACACAGATACGCAGTATTTT. This sequence encodes CASSQGIGANTDTQYF.

This chain uses TRBV4-2 with TRBJ2-5, with TRBD2 as a possible D gene (5 bases). Germline V lookup: CDR1 LGHNA, CDR2 YNFKEQ. The CDR3 loop spans 15 amino acids. Trimming cost V 4 bases and J 5 bases, with 17 bases left between them. CDR3 sequence reads: CASSLRTGPLETQYF. The CDR3 DNA follows: TGTGCCAGCAGCCTACGGACTGGGCCACTGGAGACCCAGTACTTC.

The chain joins TRBV30 to TRBJ2-3, with TRBD1 identical over 7 bases. Trimming removed 0 bases from V and 0 bases from J; junction bases left unmatched: 6. CDR3 length: 16 residues. CDR1 and CDR2 from the germline V gene are GTSNPN and SVGIG (reference sequence). The CDR3 protein is CAWSVQGTTSTDTQYF. The CDR3 bases are TGTGCCTGGAGTGTACAGGGGACAACTAGCACAGATACGCAGTATTTT.

CDR3 sequence reads: CASSLIVDSDEQYF. As DNA, the CDR3 is TGTGCCAGCAGTTTAATCGTTGACAGCGACGAGCAGTACTTC. This sequence joins TRBV27 and TRBJ2-7; maybe TRBD1 (5 bases). V shed 2 bases and J shed 5 bases, with 13 bases lying between them. Germline-derived CDR1 and CDR2 are MNHEY and SMNVEV (reference sequence). CDR3 length: 14 residues.

J is TRBJ2-3 and V is TRBV6-1; TRBD2 is a possible D gene (7 bases). V lost 3 bases and J 6 bases, leaving 19 bases between the germline ends. This CDR3 contains 16 residues. CDR1 and CDR2 from the germline V gene are MNHNS and SASEGT. The CDR3 DNA sequence: TGTGCCAGCAGTGAGGGGGCGGCCGGGGGGTGGGATACGCAGTATTTT. Translation gives CASSEGAAGGWDTQYF.